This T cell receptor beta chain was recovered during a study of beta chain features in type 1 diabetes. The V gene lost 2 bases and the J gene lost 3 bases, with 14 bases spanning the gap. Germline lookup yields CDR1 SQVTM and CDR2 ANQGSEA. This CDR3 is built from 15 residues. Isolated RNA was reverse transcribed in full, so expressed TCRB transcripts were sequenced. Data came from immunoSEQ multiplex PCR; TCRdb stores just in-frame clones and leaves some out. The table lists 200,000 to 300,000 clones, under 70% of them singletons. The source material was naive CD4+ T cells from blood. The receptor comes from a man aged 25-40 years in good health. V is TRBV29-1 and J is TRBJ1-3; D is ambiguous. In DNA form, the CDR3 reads TGCAGCGTTGAATCTGGCGGGAGCGTTGGAAACACCATATATTTT. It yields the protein CSVESGGSVGNTIYF. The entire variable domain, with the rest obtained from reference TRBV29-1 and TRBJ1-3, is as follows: SAVISQKPSRDICQRGTSLTIQCQVDSQVTMMFWYRQQPGQSLTLIATANQGSEATYESGFVIDKFPISRPNLTFSTLTVSNMSPEDSSIYLCSVESGGSVGNTIYFGEGSWLTVV.